This T cell receptor beta chain was identified in a study of response to subunit inactivated influenza vaccine. One entry per CDR3 protein, called by TCRdb with MiXCR from the RT-PCR reads. Of fewer than 750,000 distinct CDR3 sequences in the sample, around 15% were seen once. Whole-study findings and limits: A suggestion made by the authors is that each seasonal influenza vaccination recruits few new T cells.

This clonotype was seen many times. Its antigen is undetermined. The CDR3 is 14 amino acids. In germline, CDR1 is SQVTM, CDR2 ANQGSEA. Between the trimmed V and J ends, which lost 4 bases and 4 bases, there was a span of 14 bases. The input for sequencing was PBMCs from blood, taken roughly 12 days after vaccination. This TCR was recovered from a man aged 45-65 years who received an inactivated influenza vaccine. The gene calls are TRBV29-1 and TRBJ1-5; D gene ambiguous. The CDR3, as DNA: TGCAGCGTTGCGGCGTCGGACCCGAATCAGCCCCAGCATTTT. It encodes CSVAASDPNQPQHF.